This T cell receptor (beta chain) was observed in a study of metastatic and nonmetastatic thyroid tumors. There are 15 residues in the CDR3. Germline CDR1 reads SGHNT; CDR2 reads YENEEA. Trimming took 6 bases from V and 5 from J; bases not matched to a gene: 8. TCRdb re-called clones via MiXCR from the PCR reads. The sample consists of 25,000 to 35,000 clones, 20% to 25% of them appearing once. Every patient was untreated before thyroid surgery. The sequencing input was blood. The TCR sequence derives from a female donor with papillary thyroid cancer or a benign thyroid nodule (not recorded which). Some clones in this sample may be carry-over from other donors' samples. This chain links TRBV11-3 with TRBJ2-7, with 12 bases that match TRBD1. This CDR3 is CASRGSGDRGHEQYF. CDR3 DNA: TGTGCCAGCAGGGGGTCCGGGGACAGGGGGCACGAGCAGTACTTC.